This T cell receptor beta chain appears in the sequencing data of a study of blood T cells in healthy people across ages (dated by TCRdb to the mid-2010s). Study-level background: In model experiments, template switching captured about one uniquely barcoded TCR beta cDNA molecule for every two T cells. Two additional independent replicas of 1 million unique cDNA reads from the same blood draw were analyzed for two donors (one aged 18 to 29 and one aged 80 or older). To avoid experimental bias, donors of different ages were distributed randomly across sequencing lanes. The donors were divided into four age groups: young (average about 15 years), middle-aged (about 40), aged (about 60) and long-lived (roughly 86). Age-related changes in TCR beta repertoire diversity were measured in the study by deep sequencing normalized with unique cDNA molecular identifiers. Study-wide findings and limitations: Compared with the aged group, the long-lived group had more naive CD4+ T cells, fewer expanded clones and increased TCR diversity, a pattern suggesting age selection. Bulk unsorted PBMC profiling prevented conclusive comparison of naive and antigen-experienced compartments. Observed TCR beta diversity per million T cells fell roughly linearly with age, and a significant reduction was already apparent by age approximately 41. Total diversity estimates from one million sequenced T cells were considered lower bounds and underestimates. A strong correlation was found between observed TCR beta diversity and the percentage of naive T cells measured by flow cytometry. Because donor CMV infection status was unknown, age-related changes in expanded clonotypes were potentially confounded.

Library construction relied on 5' RACE. Sequencing relied on an Illumina HiSeq 2500. The second PCR ran for about 6 to 12 cycles and used a J-beta primer mix along with a sample-barcoded 5' primer. Each TCR beta cDNA molecule received a unique molecular identifier from a template-switch 5' adaptor carrying 12 random nucleotides. Each sample yielded at least 3 million CDR3-containing paired-end reads. First-strand cDNA was synthesized from all RNA with the Mint cDNA synthesis kit, primed by a TRBC-specific oligonucleotide. All cDNA was treated with uracil-DNA glycosylase and then went through a first 18-cycle PCR with the universal primers M1SS and BC2_uni_R. Regarding the original processing steps: Each sample was normalized by randomly selecting 1 million high-quality reads, each carrying a distinct molecular identifier. Reads with shared molecular identifiers were discarded instead of being binned into consensus sequences. MiTCR, with a Q25 quality threshold and the strictest error-elimination algorithm, was used for CDR3 identification, clonotype clustering and error correction. A nonparametric unseen species model using Euler transformation provided a lower-bound estimate of total TCR beta diversity. TCRdb trimmed public reads at Q25 via fastp, called clones via MiXCR and kept in-frame beta chains. Every distinct CDR3 protein forms one entry, paired with its most common genes and DNA. The V and J calls and clone size are TCRdb's, not the authors'. This sample lists under 800,000 distinct CDR3 sequences; roughly 45% were detected once. 20% to 25% of the sample comes from the top ten.

On this clonotype itself: No cognate antigen has been identified for it. One base away there is no much larger clone; base qualities are not given.

The CDR3, cysteine through phenylalanine, is 15 amino acids long. CDR3 DNA only is kept here, 45 bases in frame from base 1. The junction shows trimming of 3 bases on V and 1 base on J, plus 12 bases between the germline ends. Donors were 39 systemically healthy Caucasian individuals from Russia aged about 6 to 100 years. About 9.6 milliliters of peripheral blood were collected from each donor into EDTA-treated Vacutainer tubes. Ficoll-Paque density-gradient centrifugation was used to isolate PBMCs, with at least 7 million obtained per sample. Total RNA was extracted from PBMCs with Trizol reagent, with at least 6 micrograms obtained per sample. For every donor, an aliquot of PBMCs went through flow cytometry to measure the percentages of naive CD45RAhigh/CD27high T cells.

The material sequenced was blood. The receptor was isolated from a woman aged 60-75 years in good health. In this chain, TRBV12-3 or TRBV12-4 is recombined with TRBJ1-2; TRBD1 is a possible D gene, resting on 5 matching bases. The nucleotide sequence reads TGTGCCAGCAGTTTTGACCGACAGAGTAACTATGGCTACACCTTC. It is translated as CASSFDRQSNYGYTF.